A single sample is the source of the 14 T cell receptor beta chains below, sequenced in a study of blood T cell repertoires in COVID-19. The repertoire was sequenced with immunoSEQ multiplex PCR; TCRdb's copy has only in-frame clones and lacks some. The sample lists around 160,000 clones, just over 90% occurring once. Material: peripheral blood. The receptors derive from a woman in her sixties with COVID-19, enrolled during active disease.

This clone showed up just once. V usage is TRBV10-3 and J usage is TRBJ1-2, with D possibly matching TRBD1 (6 bases). V was clipped by 7 bases and J by 6 bases, with 18 bases between them. The length of the CDR3 is 14 residues. CDR1 is ENHRY and CDR2 is SYGVKD in the germline V gene. The CDR3 protein is CAITLTGPGDGYTF. CDR3 nucleotides: TGTGCCATCACCCTGACAGGACCCGGGGATGGCTACACCTTC.

A few counts support this clone. The gene calls are TRBV19 and TRBJ1-2; D is unresolved. V shed 5 bases and J shed 4 bases, with 11 bases lying between them. Germline V gene sequence: CDR1 LNHDA, CDR2 SQIVND (reference sequence). The length of the CDR3 is 13 residues. CDR3 coding DNA: TGTGCCAGTAGTTGGGCCGGTCCCTATGGCTACACCTTC. Translation: CASSWAGPYGYTF.

This clone is judged medium-sized. The chain couples TRBV6-5 to TRBJ2-5; 13 nucleotides line up with TRBD2. The CDR3 contains 15 residues. Trimming took 6 bases from V and 5 from J; bases not matched to a gene: 6. Germline V lookup: CDR1 MNHEY, CDR2 SVGAGI. This chain's CDR3 is CASSRTSGGGETQYF. As DNA, the CDR3 is TGTGCCAGCAGCCGGACTAGCGGGGGAGGTGAGACCCAGTACTTC.

This sequence joins TRBV9 and TRBJ2-2, with a possible D match to TRBD2 (6 bases). The CDR3 has 16 residues. V was trimmed by 2 bases and J by 3 bases, leaving 14 bases between them. The V gene's germline CDR1 is SGDLS and CDR2 YYNGEE. As DNA, the CDR3 is TGTGCCAGCAGCGTCTTGGCTAGCGAGTACACCGGGGAGCTGTTTTTT. Amino acids: CASSVLASEYTGELFF.

The V and J genes are TRBV2 and TRBJ2-5; the match to TRBD2 covers 10 bases. The ends lost 7 bases at V and 3 bases at J; junction bases unmatched: 5. CDR3 length: 14 residues. CDR1 SNHLY and CDR2 FYNNEI come from the germline V gene. CDR3 in DNA: TGTGCCAGCATGAGGAGCGGGGGGGAAGAGACCCAGTACTTC. As protein: CASMRSGGEETQYF. Filled out from reference TRBV2 and TRBJ2-5, the complete variable domain reads EPEVTQTPSHQVTQMGQEVILRCVPISNHLYFYWYRQILGQKVEFLVSFYNNEISEKSEIFDDQFSVERPDGSNFTLKIRSTKLEDSAMYFCASMRSGGEETQYFGPGTRLLVL.

The chain carries TRBV2 and TRBJ2-7; D is unclear. The CDR3 has 13 residues. V lost 2 bases and J 7 bases, leaving 12 bases between the germline ends. Per the germline V gene, CDR1 is SNHLY and CDR2 is FYNNEI. CDR3 region: CASSEQATREQYF. As DNA, the CDR3 is TGTGCCAGCAGTGAACAGGCGACCAGGGAGCAGTACTTC. Full variable domain (missing parts from reference TRBV2 and TRBJ2-7): EPEVTQTPSHQVTQMGQEVILRCVPISNHLYFYWYRQILGQKVEFLVSFYNNEISEKSEIFDDQFSVERPDGSNFTLKIRSTKLEDSAMYFCASSEQATREQYFGPGTRLTVT.

The CDR3 DNA reads as TGTGCCAGCAGCTTAGCGGGGGCTAACACCGGGGAGCTGTTTTTT. Its translation: CASSLAGANTGELFF. The genes are TRBV5-6 and TRBJ2-2; 8 bases align to TRBD2. Germline CDR1 reads SGHDT; CDR2 reads YYEEEE. V lost 2 bases and J lost 2; bases outside the gene matches: 2. The CDR3 length is 15 residues.

This chain connects TRBV7-2 to TRBJ2-7; possibly TRBD2 for D (5 bases). V shed 2 bases and J shed 5 bases, with 7 bases lying between them. Per the germline V gene, CDR1 is SGHTA and CDR2 is FQGNSA. The CDR3 has 12 amino acids. CDR3 sequence reads: CASSLYGDEQYF. The CDR3 bases are TGTGCCAGCAGCTTATACGGGGACGAGCAGTACTTC.

This chain connects TRBV9 to TRBJ1-2; 8 nucleotides align to TRBD1. The CDR3 extends over 15 amino acids. V shed 2 bases and J 4 bases; nucleotides not matched to a gene: 7. Germline V lookup: CDR1 SGDLS, CDR2 YYNGEE. CDR3 loop: CASSVGQGGGYGYTF. CDR3 bases: TGTGCCAGCAGCGTCGGACAGGGAGGCGGCTATGGCTACACCTTC.

This clone showed up just once. The chain combines TRBV10-3 with TRBJ1-6; no reliable D call. This CDR3 comprises 13 residues. Per the germline V gene, CDR1 is ENHRY and CDR2 is SYGVKD. Trimming shortened V by 10 bases and J by 10 bases, and 17 bases separated the two germline ends. The CDR3 sequence: CASGIGQGSPLHF. CDR3 in DNA: TGTGCCAGCGGGATTGGGCAAGGCTCACCCCTCCACTTT.

This rearrangement joins TRBV27 to TRBJ1-1, with no clear D. The germline V and J ends were trimmed by 5 bases and 10 bases, with 17 bases remaining between them. The germline gives CDR1 MNHEY, CDR2 SMNVEV (reference sequence). CDR3 length: 13 amino acids. The CDR3 DNA follows: TGTGCCAGCAGTCCAGTAGCGGCTGAGGTAGCTTTCTTT. Translated: CASSPVAAEVAFF.

The rearrangement joins TRBV2 to TRBJ2-1; 14 positions match TRBD2. Trimming cost V 4 bases and J 8 bases; bases outside gene matches: 4. In germline, CDR1 is SNHLY, CDR2 FYNNEI. The CDR3 length is 15 residues. CDR3 region: CASSAGTSGGHEQFF. CDR3 nucleotides: TGTGCCAGCAGTGCCGGGACTAGCGGGGGTCATGAGCAGTTCTTC.

This chain uses TRBV3-1 (or the pseudogene TRBV3-2) with TRBJ1-6, with D possibly being TRBD1 (6 bases). Germline loops: CDR1 LGHDT, CDR2 YNNKEL (reference sequence). The CDR3 has 14 amino acids. Trimming shortened V by 4 bases and J by 3 bases, and 7 bases separated the two germline ends. The CDR3 spells CASSRQVYNSPLHF. The DNA of the CDR3 is TGTGCCAGCAGCCGACAGGTCTATAATTCACCCCTCCACTTT.

The chain has TRBV18 and TRBJ2-2; tentative D call: TRBD2 (5 bases). The CDR3 has 13 amino acids. Germline V lookup: CDR1 KGHSH, CDR2 LQKENI. V gave up 6 bases and J gave up 6 bases, with 11 bases separating them. CDR3 nucleotide sequence: TGTGCCAGCTCGGAGAGGGTTGCCGGGGAGCTGTTTTTT. Translation gives CASSERVAGELFF.